The rows below give T cell receptor beta chains drawn from one sample of a study of cytomegalovirus exposure and HLA in healthy donors. Profiled with immunoSEQ multiplex PCR; TCRdb holds only in-frame clones, not every one. Altogether 80,000 to 95,000 clones are present, roughly three quarters being singletons, with the ten largest covering about 14%. Sequenced input: PBMCs. Every receptor here comes from a woman aged 40 to 55 in good health and CMV-seropositive. CDR3s include the opening cysteine and the closing phenylalanine or tryptophan. Fields, in order: CDR3 length, clone size, J gene, D gene, V gene, CDR3 protein, CDR3 DNA. A D gene is named only where the DNA matches it firmly. The size entry is marked missing in some rows and otherwise reads once, few, many or a size class.

14 NA TRBJ1-3 NA TRBV9 CASSGAFSGNTIYF TGTGCCAGCAGCGGGGCCTTCTCTGGAAACACCATATATTTT
17 few TRBJ2-3 NA TRBV5-6 CASSLLSVRWSTDTQYF TGTGCCAGCAGCTTGTTGAGCGTGAGGTGGAGCACAGATACGCAGTATTTT
14 once TRBJ2-7 NA TRBV5-1 CASSLDRSFYEQYF TGCGCCAGCAGCTTGGACAGATCATTCTACGAGCAGTACTTC
11 NA TRBJ1-2 NA TRBV7-9 CASGSAGGYTF TGTGCCAGCGGCTCGGCAGGTGGCTACACCTTC
15 NA TRBJ2-7 NA TRBV9 CASSVGTTSSYEQYF TGTGCCAGCAGCGTAGGGACAACCAGCTCCTACGAGCAGTACTTC
14 few TRBJ1-1 NA TRBV10-1 CASSVSQGNTEAFF TGCGCCAGCAGTGTCTCCCAGGGGAACACTGAAGCTTTCTTT
16 NA TRBJ1-1 NA TRBV5-5 CASSLVRGDVGTEAFF TGTGCCAGCAGCTTGGTCCGGGGTGATGTGGGCACTGAAGCTTTCTTT
15 once TRBJ2-1 NA TRBV28 CASSGGLAIYNEQFF TGTGCCAGCAGCGGGGGGCTAGCCATCTACAATGAGCAGTTCTTC
14 NA TRBJ1-1 NA TRBV5-6 CASSWTRGGTEAFF TGTGCCAGCAGCTGGACCCGGGGAGGGACTGAAGCTTTCTTT
15 once TRBJ1-1 TRBD1 TRBV5-3 CARRVNRGRYAEAFF TGTGCCAGAAGAGTGAACAGGGGAAGATACGCTGAAGCTTTCTTT
12 NA TRBJ1-2 NA TRBV5-1 CASSLTGGGYTF TGCGCCAGCAGCTTGACAGGCGGTGGCTACACCTTC
16 once TRBJ1-3 NA TRBV4-1 CASSQEGRVSGNTIYF TGCGCCAGCAGCCAAGAAGGTCGGGTGTCTGGAAACACCATATATTTT
13 NA TRBJ2-7 NA TRBV28 CASSLKSSYEQYF TGTGCCAGCAGTTTGAAGAGCTCCTACGAGCAGTACTTC
14 NA TRBJ1-1 NA TRBV5-1 CASSLAWGGTEAFF TGCGCCAGCAGCTTGGCTTGGGGAGGCACTGAAGCTTTCTTT
14 NA TRBJ1-1 TRBD1 TRBV5-1 CASSMGQVPPEAFF TGCGCCAGCAGCATGGGACAGGTCCCGCCTGAAGCTTTCTTT
13 once TRBJ1-2 NA TRBV28 CASSLLSFYGYTF TGTGCCAGCAGTTTACTATCCTTCTATGGCTACACCTTC
14 few TRBJ2-7 NA TRBV19 CASSMGGSSYEQYF TGTGCCAGTAGTATGGGGGGTTCGTCCTACGAGCAGTACTTC
14 NA TRBJ2-7 TRBD2 TRBV19 CASSMGGNLYEQYF TGTGCCAGTAGTATGGGAGGGAACCTCTACGAGCAGTACTTC
13 NA TRBJ1-5 TRBD1 TRBV19 CASSDRGFQPQHF TGTGCCAGTAGTGACAGGGGATTCCAGCCCCAGCATTTT
14 NA TRBJ1-5 TRBD1 TRBV27 CASSRQGTGQPQHF TGTGCCAGCTCGAGACAGGGAACGGGTCAGCCCCAGCATTTT
16 NA TRBJ2-7 NA TRBV6-5 CASSWGPGTPVTEQYF TGTGCCAGCAGTTGGGGCCCTGGGACACCGGTTACCGAGCAGTACTTC
21 NA TRBJ1-5 NA TRBV21-1 CASSNPQLGQGNRVGNQPQHF TGTGCCAGCAGCAACCCTCAACTCGGACAGGGGAATCGGGTAGGCAATCAGCCCCAGCATTTT
13 few TRBJ1-1 NA TRBV10-2 CASSSGLNTEAFF TGCGCCAGCAGCTCAGGGCTGAACACTGAAGCTTTCTTT
14 NA TRBJ1-1 TRBD1 TRBV10-3 CAISPRGENTEAFF TGTGCCATCAGCCCCAGGGGGGAGAACACTGAAGCTTTCTTT
13 NA TRBJ1-1 TRBD1 TRBV19 CASSIGTGVEAFF TGTGCCAGTAGTATTGGGACAGGGGTTGAAGCTTTCTTT
11 NA TRBJ1-6 NA TRBV4-2 CASSHDSPLHF TGTGCCAGCAGCCACGATTCACCCCTCCACTTT
15 NA TRBJ2-3 TRBD1 TRBV9 CASSVEGQPTDTQYF TGTGCCAGCAGCGTAGAGGGACAGCCCACAGATACGCAGTATTTT
12 NA TRBJ1-1 NA TRBV27 CASSFRDTEAFF TGTGCCAGCAGTTTCCGGGACACTGAAGCTTTCTTT
17 few TRBJ1-5 NA TRBV19 CASSIYPDSLSNQPQHF TGTGCCAGTAGTATATACCCCGACAGTCTTAGCAATCAGCCCCAGCATTTT
16 NA TRBJ1-1 TRBD1 TRBV5-1 CASSNPRQGMNTEAFF TGCGCCAGCAGTAACCCTCGACAGGGTATGAACACTGAAGCTTTCTTT
13 NA TRBJ2-7 NA TRBV6-1 CASSGQATYEQYF TGTGCCAGCAGTGGGCAGGCGACCTACGAGCAGTACTTC
15 NA TRBJ2-1 TRBD2 TRBV9 CASSVGLASPEEQFF TGTGCCAGCAGCGTGGGACTAGCCTCTCCGGAGGAGCAGTTCTTC
13 once TRBJ2-3 NA TRBV9 CASGGGALDTQYF TGTGCCAGCGGAGGGGGGGCCCTGGATACGCAGTATTTT
14 NA TRBJ1-5 NA TRBV15 CATSGQYSNQPQHF TGTGCCACCAGCGGGCAGTATAGCAATCAGCCCCAGCATTTT